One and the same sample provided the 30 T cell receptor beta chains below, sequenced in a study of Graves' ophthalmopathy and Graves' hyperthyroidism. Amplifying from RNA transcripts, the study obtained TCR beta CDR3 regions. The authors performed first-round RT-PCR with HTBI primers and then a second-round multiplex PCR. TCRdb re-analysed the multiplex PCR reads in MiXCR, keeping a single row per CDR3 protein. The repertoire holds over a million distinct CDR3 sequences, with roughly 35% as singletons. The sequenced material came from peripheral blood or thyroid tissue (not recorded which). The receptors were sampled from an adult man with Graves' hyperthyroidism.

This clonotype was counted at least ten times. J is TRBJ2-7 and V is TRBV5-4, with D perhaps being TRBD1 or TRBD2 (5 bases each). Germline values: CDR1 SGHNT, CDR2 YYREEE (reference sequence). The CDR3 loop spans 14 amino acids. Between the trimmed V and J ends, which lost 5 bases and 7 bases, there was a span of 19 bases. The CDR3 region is CASSRDRTGMEQYF. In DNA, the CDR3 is TGTGCCAGCAGTCGCGACAGAACGGGGATGGAGCAGTACTTC.

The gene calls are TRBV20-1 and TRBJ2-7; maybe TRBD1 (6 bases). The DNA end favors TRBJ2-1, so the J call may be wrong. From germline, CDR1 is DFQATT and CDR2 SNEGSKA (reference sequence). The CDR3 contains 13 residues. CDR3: CSARGTTYNEQFF. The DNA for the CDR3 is TGCAGTGCTAGGGGGACAACCTACAATGAGCAGTTCTTC.

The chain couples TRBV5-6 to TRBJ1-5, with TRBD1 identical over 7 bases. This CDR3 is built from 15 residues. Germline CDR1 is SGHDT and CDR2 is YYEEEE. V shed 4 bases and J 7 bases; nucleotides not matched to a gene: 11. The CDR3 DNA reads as TGTGCCAGCAGCCAAATCACAGGGGTCATGCAGCCCCAGCATTTT. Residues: CASSQITGVMQPQHF.

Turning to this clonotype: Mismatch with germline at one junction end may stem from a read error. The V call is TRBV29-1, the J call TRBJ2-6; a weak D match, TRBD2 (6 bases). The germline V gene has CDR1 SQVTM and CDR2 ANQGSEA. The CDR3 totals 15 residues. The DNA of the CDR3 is TGCAGCGTTCTCAGGTGGGAGGATGGGGCCAACGCCCTGACTTTC. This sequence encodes CSVLRWEDGANALTF. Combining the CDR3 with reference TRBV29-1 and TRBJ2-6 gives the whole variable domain SAVISQKPSRDICQRGTSLTIQCQVDSQVTMMFWYRQQPGQSLTLIATANQGSEATYESGFVIDKFPISRPNLTFSTLTVSNMSPEDSSIYLCSVLRWEDGANALTFGAGSRLTVL.

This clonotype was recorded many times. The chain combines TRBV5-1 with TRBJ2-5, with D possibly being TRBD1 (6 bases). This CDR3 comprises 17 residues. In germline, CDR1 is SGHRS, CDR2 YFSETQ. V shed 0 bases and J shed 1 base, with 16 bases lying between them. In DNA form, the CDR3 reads TGCGCCAGCAGCTTGGGGCATGTCCGGGACACCCAAGAGACCCAGTACTTC. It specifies CASSLGHVRDTQETQYF.

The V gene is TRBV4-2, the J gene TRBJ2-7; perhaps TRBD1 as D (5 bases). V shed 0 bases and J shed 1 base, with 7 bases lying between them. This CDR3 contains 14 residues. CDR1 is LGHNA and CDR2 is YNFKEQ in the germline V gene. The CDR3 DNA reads TGTGCCAGCAGCCAAGAGGACACTTCCTACGAGCAGTACTTC. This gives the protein CASSQEDTSYEQYF.

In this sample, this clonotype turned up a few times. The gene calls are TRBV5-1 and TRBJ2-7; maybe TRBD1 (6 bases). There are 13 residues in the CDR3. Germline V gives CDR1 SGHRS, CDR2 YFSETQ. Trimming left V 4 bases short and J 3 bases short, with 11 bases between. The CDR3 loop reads CASSQTGFYEQYF. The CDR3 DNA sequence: TGCGCCAGCAGCCAGACAGGCTTCTACGAGCAGTACTTC. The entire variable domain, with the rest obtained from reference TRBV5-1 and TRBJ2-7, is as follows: KAGVTQTPRYLIKTRGQQVTLSCSPISGHRSVSWYQQTPGQGLQFLFEYFSETQRNKGNFPGRFSGRQFSNSRSEMNVSTLELGDSALYLCASSQTGFYEQYFGPGTRLTVT.

For the CDR3, the DNA is TGCGCCAGCAGCTTGGAAGAGGACAGGGGAGAGACCCAGTACTTC. This gives the protein CASSLEEDRGETQYF. The chain joins TRBV5-1 to TRBJ2-5; 9 bases match TRBD1. Trimming cost V 0 bases and J 4 bases; bases outside gene matches: 4. Germline CDR1 SGHRS, CDR2 YFSETQ. The CDR3 has 15 amino acids.

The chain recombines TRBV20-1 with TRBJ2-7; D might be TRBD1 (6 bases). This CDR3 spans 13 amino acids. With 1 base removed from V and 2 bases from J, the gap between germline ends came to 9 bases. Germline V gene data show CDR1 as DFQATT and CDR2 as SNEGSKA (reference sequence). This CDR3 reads CSARGGHPYEQYF. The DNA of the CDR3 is TGCAGTGCTAGAGGGGGACATCCCTACGAGCAGTACTTC.

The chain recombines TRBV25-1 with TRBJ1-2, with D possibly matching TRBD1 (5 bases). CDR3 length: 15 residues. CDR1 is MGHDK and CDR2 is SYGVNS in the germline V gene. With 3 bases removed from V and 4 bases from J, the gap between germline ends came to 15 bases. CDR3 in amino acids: CASSEVLGAGYGYTF. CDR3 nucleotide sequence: TGTGCCAGCAGTGAGGTGTTAGGGGCTGGCTATGGCTACACCTTC.

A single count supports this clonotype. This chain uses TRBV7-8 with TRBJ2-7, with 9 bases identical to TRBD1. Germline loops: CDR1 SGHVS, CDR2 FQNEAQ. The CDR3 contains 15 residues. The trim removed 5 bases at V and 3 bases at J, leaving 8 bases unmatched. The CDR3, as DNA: TGTGCCAGCAGCGTGGAAGGGACAGGGATCTACGAGCAGTACTTC. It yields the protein CASSVEGTGIYEQYF.

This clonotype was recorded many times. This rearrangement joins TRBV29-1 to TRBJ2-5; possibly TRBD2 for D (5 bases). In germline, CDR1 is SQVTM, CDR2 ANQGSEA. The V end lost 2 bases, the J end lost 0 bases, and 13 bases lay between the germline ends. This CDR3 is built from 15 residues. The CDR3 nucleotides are TGCAGCGTTGAACTGGGCGGGTGGAACCAAGAGACCCAGTACTTC. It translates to CSVELGGWNQETQYF.

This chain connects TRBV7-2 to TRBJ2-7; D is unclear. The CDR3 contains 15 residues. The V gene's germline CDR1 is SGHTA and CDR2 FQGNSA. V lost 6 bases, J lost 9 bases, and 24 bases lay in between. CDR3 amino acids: CASSRSKEHVHRQYF. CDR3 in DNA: TGTGCCAGCAGTCGTTCTAAGGAACACGTGCACCGGCAGTACTTC.

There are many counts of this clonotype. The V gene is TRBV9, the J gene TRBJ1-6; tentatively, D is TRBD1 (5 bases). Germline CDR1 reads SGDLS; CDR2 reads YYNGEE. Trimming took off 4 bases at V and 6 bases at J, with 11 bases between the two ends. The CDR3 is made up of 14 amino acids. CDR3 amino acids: CASSSDGANSPLHF. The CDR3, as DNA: TGTGCCAGCAGCTCAGACGGGGCTAATTCACCCCTCCACTTT.

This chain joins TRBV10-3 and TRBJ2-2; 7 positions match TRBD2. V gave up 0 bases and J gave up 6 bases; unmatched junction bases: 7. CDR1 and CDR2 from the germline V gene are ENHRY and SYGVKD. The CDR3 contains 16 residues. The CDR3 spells CAISESVRLAPGELFF. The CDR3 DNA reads TGTGCCATCAGTGAGTCCGTAAGACTAGCCCCCGGGGAGCTGTTTTTT.

Here the CDR3 reads CAISASYQGNQPQHF. DNA of the CDR3: TGTGCCATCAGTGCTAGTTACCAGGGCAATCAGCCCCAGCATTTT. The rearrangement uses TRBV10-3 and TRBJ1-5; no firm D call. Germline V gives CDR1 ENHRY, CDR2 SYGVKD. V was clipped by 4 bases and J by 2 bases, with 12 bases between them. The CDR3 is made up of 15 amino acids.

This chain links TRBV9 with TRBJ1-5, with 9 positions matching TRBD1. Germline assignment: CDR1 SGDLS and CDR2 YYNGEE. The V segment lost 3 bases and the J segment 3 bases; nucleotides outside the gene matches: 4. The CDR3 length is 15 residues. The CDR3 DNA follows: TGTGCCAGCAGCGCCGGGACAGGGTACAATCAGCCCCAGCATTTT. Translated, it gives CASSAGTGYNQPQHF.

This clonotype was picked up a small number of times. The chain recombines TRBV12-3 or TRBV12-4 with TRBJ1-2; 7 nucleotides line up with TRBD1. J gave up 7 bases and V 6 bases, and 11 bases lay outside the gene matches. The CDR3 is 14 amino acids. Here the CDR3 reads CASRNRGFLSGYTF. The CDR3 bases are TGTGCCAGCAGAAACAGGGGTTTCCTTTCTGGCTACACCTTC.

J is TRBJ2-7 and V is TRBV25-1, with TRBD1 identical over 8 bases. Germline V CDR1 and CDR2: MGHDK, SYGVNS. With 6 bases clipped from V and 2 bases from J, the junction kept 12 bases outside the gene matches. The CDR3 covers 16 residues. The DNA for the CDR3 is TGTGCCAGCAGCCAGAGTGGGGGGACAGGCACCTACGAGCAGTACTTC. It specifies CASSQSGGTGTYEQYF.

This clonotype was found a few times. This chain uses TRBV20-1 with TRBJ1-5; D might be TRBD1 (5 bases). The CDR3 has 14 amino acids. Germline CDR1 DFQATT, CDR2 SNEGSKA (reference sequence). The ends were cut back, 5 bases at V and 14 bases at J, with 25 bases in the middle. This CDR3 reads CSAGTSGQISYEHF. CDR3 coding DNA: TGCAGTGCTGGGACTAGCGGGCAAATCTCCTACGAGCATTTT.

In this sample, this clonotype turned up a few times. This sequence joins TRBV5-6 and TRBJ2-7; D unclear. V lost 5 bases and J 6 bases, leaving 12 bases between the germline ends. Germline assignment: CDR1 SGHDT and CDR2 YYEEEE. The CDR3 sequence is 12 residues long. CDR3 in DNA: TGTGCCAGCAGTTCCGACATGTCCGAGCAGTACTTC. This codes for CASSSDMSEQYF.

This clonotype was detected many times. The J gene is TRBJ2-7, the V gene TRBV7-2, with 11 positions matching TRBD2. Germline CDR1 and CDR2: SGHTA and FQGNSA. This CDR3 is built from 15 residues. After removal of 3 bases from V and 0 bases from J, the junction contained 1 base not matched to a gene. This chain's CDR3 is CASSFSGRGSYEQYF. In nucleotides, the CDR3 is TGTGCCAGCAGCTTTAGCGGGAGGGGCTCCTACGAGCAGTACTTC. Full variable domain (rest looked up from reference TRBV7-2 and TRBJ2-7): GAGVSQSPSNKVTEKGKDVELRCDPISGHTALYWYRQSLGQGLEFLIYFQGNSAPDKSGLPSDRFSAERTGGSVSTLTIQRTQQEDSAVYLCASSFSGRGSYEQYFGPGTRLTVT.

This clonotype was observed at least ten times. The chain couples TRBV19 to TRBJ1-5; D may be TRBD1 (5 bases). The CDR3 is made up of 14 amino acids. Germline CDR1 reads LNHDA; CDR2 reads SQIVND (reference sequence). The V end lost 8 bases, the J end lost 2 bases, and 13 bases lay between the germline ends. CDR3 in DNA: TGTGCCAGTCGGCAGGGAGGGGGCAATCAGCCCCAGCATTTT. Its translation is CASRQGGGNQPQHF.

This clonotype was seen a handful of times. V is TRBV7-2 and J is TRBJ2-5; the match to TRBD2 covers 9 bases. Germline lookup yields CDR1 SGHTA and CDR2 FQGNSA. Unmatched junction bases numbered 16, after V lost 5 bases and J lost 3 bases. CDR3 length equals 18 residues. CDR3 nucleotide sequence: TGTGCCAGCAGCCAAGTAGGACGGCCTAGCGGGGAAAAAGAGACCCAGTACTTC. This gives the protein CASSQVGRPSGEKETQYF.

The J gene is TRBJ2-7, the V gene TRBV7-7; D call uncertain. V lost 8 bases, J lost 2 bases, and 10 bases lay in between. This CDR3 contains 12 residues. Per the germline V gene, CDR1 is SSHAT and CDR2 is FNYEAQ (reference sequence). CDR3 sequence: CASARLAYEQYF. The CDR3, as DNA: TGTGCCAGCGCCCGGCTAGCCTACGAGCAGTACTTC.

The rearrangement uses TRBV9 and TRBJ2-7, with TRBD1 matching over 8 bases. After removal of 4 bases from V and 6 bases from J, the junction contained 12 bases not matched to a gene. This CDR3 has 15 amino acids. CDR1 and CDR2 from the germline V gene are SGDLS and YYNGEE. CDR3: CASSPQTGVEGEQYF. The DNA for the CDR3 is TGTGCCAGCAGCCCTCAGACAGGGGTCGAAGGCGAGCAGTACTTC.

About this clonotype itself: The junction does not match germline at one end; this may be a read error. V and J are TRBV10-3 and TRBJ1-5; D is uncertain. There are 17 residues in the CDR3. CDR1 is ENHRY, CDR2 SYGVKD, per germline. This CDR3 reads CASSSPSNKYSNQPQHF. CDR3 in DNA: TGTGCCAGCAGTTCCCCCAGCAACAAATATAGCAATCAGCCCCAGCATTTT.

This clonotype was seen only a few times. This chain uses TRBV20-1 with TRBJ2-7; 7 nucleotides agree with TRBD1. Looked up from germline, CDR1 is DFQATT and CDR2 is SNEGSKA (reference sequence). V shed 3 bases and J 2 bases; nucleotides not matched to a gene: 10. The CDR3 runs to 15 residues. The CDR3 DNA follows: TGCAGTGCTAGGAACACCGGGACAGTCACCTACGAGCAGTACTTC. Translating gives CSARNTGTVTYEQYF.

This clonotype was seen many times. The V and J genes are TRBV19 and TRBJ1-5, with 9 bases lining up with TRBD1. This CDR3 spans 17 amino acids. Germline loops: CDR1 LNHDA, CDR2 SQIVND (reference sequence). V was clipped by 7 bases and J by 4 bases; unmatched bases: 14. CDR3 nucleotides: TGTGCCAGTACTATCCCCGGACAGGGGTGGTCGAATCAGCCCCAGCATTTT. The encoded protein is CASTIPGQGWSNQPQHF.

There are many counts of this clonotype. CDR3 residues: CASSYTRGFNQPQHF. The CDR3 bases are TGTGCCAGCAGTTACACCAGGGGCTTCAATCAGCCCCAGCATTTT. The V gene is TRBV6-5, the J gene TRBJ1-5, with D possibly being TRBD1 (6 bases). CDR3 length: 15 amino acids. From germline, CDR1 is MNHEY and CDR2 SVGAGI. With 2 bases removed from V and 3 bases from J, the gap between germline ends came to 11 bases.